In its sample, the clone carrying this T cell receptor beta chain was seen many times. Its antigen remains unknown. There were TCR beta CDR3 regions amplified from RNA transcripts. First-round RT-PCR targeting the TCR CDR3 was performed with the HTBI primer set. TCRdb redid the calling of the multiplex PCR reads with MiXCR, one entry per CDR3 protein. Here the sample spans under 350,000 distinct CDR3 sequences, over 20% being singletons. The study based diagnoses on clinical symptoms, serum thyroxine and TRAb, thyroid ultrasound and orbital computed tomography. Each 10 ml fresh peripheral blood draw supplied the PBMCs. These data originate in a study of T cells in Graves' hyperthyroidism and ophthalmopathy. This CDR3 has 11 amino acids. V was cut by 1 base and J by 8 bases, with 8 bases left in between. Germline V gives CDR1 DFQATT, CDR2 SNEGSKA (reference sequence). Study findings and constraints: Peripheral blood also featured most of the thyroid clonotypes expanded above 0.001.

The TCR sequence derives from a woman in her fifties or sixties with Graves' hyperthyroidism. The source material was blood. The chain links TRBV20-1 to TRBJ1-2; D is perhaps TRBD1 (6 bases). CDR3 nucleotide sequence: TGCAGTGCTAGAGCGGGGGGCGGCTACACCTTC. Amino acid sequence: CSARAGGGYTF.